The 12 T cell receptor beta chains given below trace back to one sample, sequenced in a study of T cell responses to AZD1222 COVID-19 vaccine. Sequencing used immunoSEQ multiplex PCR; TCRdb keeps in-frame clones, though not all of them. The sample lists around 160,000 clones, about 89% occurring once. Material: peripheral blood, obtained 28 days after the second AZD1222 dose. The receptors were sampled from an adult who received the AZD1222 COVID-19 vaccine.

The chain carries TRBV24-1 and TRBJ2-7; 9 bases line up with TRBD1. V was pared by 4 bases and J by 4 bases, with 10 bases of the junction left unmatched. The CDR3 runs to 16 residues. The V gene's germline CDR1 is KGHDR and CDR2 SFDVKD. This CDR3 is CATSDQTGGTIYEQYF. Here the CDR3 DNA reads TGTGCCACCAGTGACCAGACAGGGGGAACAATTTACGAGCAGTACTTC.

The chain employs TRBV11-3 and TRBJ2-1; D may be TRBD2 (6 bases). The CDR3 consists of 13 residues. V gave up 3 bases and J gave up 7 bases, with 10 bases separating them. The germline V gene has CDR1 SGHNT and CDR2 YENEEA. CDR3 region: CASSLEGLNEQFF. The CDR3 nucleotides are TGTGCCAGCAGCTTGGAGGGACTTAATGAGCAGTTCTTC.

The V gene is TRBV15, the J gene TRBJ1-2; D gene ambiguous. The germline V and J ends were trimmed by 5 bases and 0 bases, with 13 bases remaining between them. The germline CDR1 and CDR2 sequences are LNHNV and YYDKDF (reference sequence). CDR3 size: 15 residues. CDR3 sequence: CATSLPTPTNYGYTF. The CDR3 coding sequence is TGTGCCACCAGCTTACCGACACCCACTAACTATGGCTACACCTTC.

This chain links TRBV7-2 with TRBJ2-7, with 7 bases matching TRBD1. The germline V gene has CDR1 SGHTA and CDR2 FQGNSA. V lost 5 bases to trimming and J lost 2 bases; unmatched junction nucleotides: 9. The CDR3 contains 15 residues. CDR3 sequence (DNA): TGTGCCAGCAGCCACAGGGGAAACCTCCCCTACGAGCAGTACTTC. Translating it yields CASSHRGNLPYEQYF.

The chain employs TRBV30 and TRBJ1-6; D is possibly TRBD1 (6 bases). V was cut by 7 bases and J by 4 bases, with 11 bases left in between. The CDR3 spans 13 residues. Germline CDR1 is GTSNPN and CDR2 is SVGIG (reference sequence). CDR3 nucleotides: TGTGCCTACTCGGGACAATATAATTCACCCCTCCACTTT. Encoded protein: CAYSGQYNSPLHF.

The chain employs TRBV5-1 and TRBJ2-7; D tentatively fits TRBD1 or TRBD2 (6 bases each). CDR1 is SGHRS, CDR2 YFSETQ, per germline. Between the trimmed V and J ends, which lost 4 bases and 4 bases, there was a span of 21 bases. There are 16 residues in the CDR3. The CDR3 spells CASSPLGGSPLYEQYF. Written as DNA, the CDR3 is TGCGCCAGCAGCCCGTTAGGGGGGTCCCCTCTTTACGAGCAGTACTTC. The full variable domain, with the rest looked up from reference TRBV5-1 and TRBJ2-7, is KAGVTQTPRYLIKTRGQQVTLSCSPISGHRSVSWYQQTPGQGLQFLFEYFSETQRNKGNFPGRFSGRQFSNSRSEMNVSTLELGDSALYLCASSPLGGSPLYEQYFGPGTRLTVT.

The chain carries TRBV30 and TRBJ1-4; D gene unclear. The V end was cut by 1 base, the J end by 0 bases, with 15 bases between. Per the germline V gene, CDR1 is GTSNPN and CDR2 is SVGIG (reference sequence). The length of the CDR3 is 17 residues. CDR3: CAWSGTPPGATNEKLFF. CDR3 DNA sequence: TGTGCCTGGAGTGGAACCCCACCTGGGGCAACTAATGAAAAACTGTTTTTT.

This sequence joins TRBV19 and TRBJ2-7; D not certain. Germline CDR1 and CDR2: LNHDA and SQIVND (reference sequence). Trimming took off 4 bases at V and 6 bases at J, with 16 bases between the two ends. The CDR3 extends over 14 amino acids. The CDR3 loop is CASSSHFSAREQYF. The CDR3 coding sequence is TGTGCCAGTAGTAGCCACTTTTCCGCTCGCGAGCAGTACTTC.

The CDR3 reads CAISESGAGGRDTQYF. The CDR3 nucleotides read TGTGCCATCAGTGAGTCGGGGGCGGGAGGCCGAGATACGCAGTATTTT. V usage is TRBV10-3 and J usage is TRBJ2-3; 8 bases line up with TRBD2. The germline CDR1 and CDR2 sequences are ENHRY and SYGVKD. V trimming: 0 bases; J trimming: 5 bases; junction bases outside the gene matches: 7. The length of the CDR3 is 16 residues.

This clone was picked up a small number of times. For the CDR3, the DNA is TGCGCCAGCAGCTTGGGTGCAGACCAAGAGACCCAGTACTTC. This encodes CASSLGADQETQYF. The V call is TRBV5-1, the J call TRBJ2-5; D not certain. CDR3 size: 14 residues. Germline-derived CDR1 and CDR2 are SGHRS and YFSETQ. Trimming stripped 0 bases from V and 0 bases from J, with 6 bases between.

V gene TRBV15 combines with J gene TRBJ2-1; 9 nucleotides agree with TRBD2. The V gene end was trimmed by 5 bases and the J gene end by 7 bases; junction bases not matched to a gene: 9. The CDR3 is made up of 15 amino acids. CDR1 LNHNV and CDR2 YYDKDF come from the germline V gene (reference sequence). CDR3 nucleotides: TGTGCCACCAGCCTGGCGGGGGGGGCCTGGAATGAGCAGTTCTTC. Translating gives CATSLAGGAWNEQFF.

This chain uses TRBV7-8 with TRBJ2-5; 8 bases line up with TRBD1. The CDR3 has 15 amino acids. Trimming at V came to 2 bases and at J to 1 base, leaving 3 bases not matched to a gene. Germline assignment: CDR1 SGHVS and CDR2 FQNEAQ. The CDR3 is CASSLRDRIQETQYF. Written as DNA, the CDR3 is TGTGCCAGCAGCTTACGGGACAGGATCCAAGAGACCCAGTACTTC.